The 27 T cell receptor beta chains below come from one sample, sequenced in a study of T cells in localized non-small cell lung cancer. TCRdb's table, derived via immunoSEQ multiplex PCR, lists solely in-frame clones and lacks some. Of about 53,000 clones in the sample, around four fifths were seen once. The sample here was peripheral blood mononuclear cells, taken before any cancer treatment. The receptors shown here come from a man aged 40 to 69 with stage III lung adenocarcinoma.

The rearrangement joins TRBV6-1 to TRBJ1-5, with 10 positions matching TRBD1. Germline-derived CDR1 and CDR2 are MNHNS and SASEGT. V was clipped by 6 bases and J by 3 bases; unmatched bases: 5. The CDR3 contains 15 residues. CDR3 sequence (DNA): TGTGCCAGCAGCCTCGGACAGGGGGACAATCAGCCCCAGCATTTT. Its protein is CASSLGQGDNQPQHF.

This chain's CDR3 is CASSSEQGRGYTF. The CDR3 region has the DNA TGCGCCAGCAGCTCCGAGCAGGGCCGTGGATACACCTTC. The chain combines TRBV5-1 with TRBJ1-2; a weak D match, TRBD1 (5 bases). This CDR3 contains 13 residues. The germline V gene has CDR1 SGHRS and CDR2 YFSETQ. Trimming removed 3 bases at V and 11 bases at J, with 17 bases between.

DNA for the CDR3: TGTGCCAGCAGCCCGCCGGGACCCCCAGGCGCTGAAGCTTTCTTT. The encoded protein is CASSPPGPPGAEAFF. The genes are TRBV7-2 and TRBJ1-1; D may be TRBD1 (5 bases). Germline assignment: CDR1 SGHTA and CDR2 FQGNSA. The CDR3 runs to 15 residues. Trimming pared 5 bases from V and 6 bases from J, leaving 19 bases between.

The chain recombines TRBV7-2 with TRBJ2-5; the D gene is possibly TRBD1 (7 bases). V lost 5 bases and J 2 bases, leaving 15 bases between the germline ends. Germline assignment: CDR1 SGHTA and CDR2 FQGNSA. The CDR3 spans 15 residues. CDR3 DNA sequence: TGTGCCAGCAGCATCCAGGGGGGTCCGCAAGAGACCCAGTACTTC. Residues: CASSIQGGPQETQYF. The complete variable domain, with remaining parts taken from reference TRBV7-2 and TRBJ2-5, reads GAGVSQSPSNKVTEKGKDVELRCDPISGHTALYWYRQSLGQGLEFLIYFQGNSAPDKSGLPSDRFSAERTGGSVSTLTIQRTQQEDSAVYLCASSIQGGPQETQYFGPGTRLLVL.

The genes are TRBV7-3 and TRBJ1-2; D remains unclear. Deletions cut 4 bases from V and 2 bases from J, with 5 bases between. The CDR3 runs 12 residues. CDR1 and CDR2 (germline): SGHTA, FQGTGA. The CDR3 protein is CASSSDNYGYTF. CDR3 DNA: TGTGCCAGCAGCTCAGACAACTATGGCTACACCTTC.

The chain is built from TRBV27 and TRBJ1-2; 7 positions agree with TRBD1. CDR3 size: 13 residues. Trimming cost V 4 bases and J 3 bases; bases outside gene matches: 2. The germline V gene encodes CDR1 MNHEY and CDR2 SMNVEV (reference sequence). CDR3 amino acids: CASSSGTDYGYTF. The CDR3 bases are TGTGCCAGCAGTTCCGGGACAGACTATGGCTACACCTTC.

This chain connects TRBV5-1 to TRBJ2-1, with 7 bases fitting TRBD1. Trimming at V came to 4 bases and at J to 8 bases, leaving 15 bases not matched to a gene. Per germline, CDR1 SGHRS and CDR2 YFSETQ. This CDR3 has 16 residues. CDR3 DNA sequence: TGCGCCAGCAGCCTGTCTACAGGGGTCGCTCAGGATGAGCAGTTCTTC. Its protein is CASSLSTGVAQDEQFF.

The chain joins TRBV7-2 to TRBJ2-3, with TRBD2 matching 10 bases. The CDR3 is 15 residues long. V dropped 4 bases and J dropped 5; count of bases not matched to a gene: 6. Germline assignment: CDR1 SGHTA and CDR2 FQGNSA. CDR3 bases: TGTGCCAGCAGCTCGGATCCTAGCGGGAGAGATACGCAGTATTTT. Protein product: CASSSDPSGRDTQYF.

The chain carries TRBV2 and TRBJ2-2; possible D gene TRBD1, 5 bases. The CDR3 extends over 14 amino acids. V lost 11 bases to trimming and J lost 0 bases, with 13 bases between them. CDR1 SNHLY and CDR2 FYNNEI come from the germline V gene. DNA of the CDR3: TGTGCCTCCGCCCCAGGGACGAACACCGGGGAGCTGTTTTTT. This translates into CASAPGTNTGELFF.

This chain links TRBV5-1 with TRBJ2-1; D not resolved. This CDR3 spans 11 amino acids. The germline CDR1 and CDR2 sequences are SGHRS and YFSETQ. Trimming removed 1 base at V and 10 bases at J, with 6 bases between. CDR3 in amino acids: CASSLSEEQFF. DNA for the CDR3: TGCGCCAGCAGCTTGAGCGAGGAGCAGTTCTTC.

The rearrangement joins TRBV19 to TRBJ2-3, with a possible D match to TRBD1 (5 bases). CDR1 and CDR2 (germline): LNHDA, SQIVND (reference sequence). Trimming took off 8 bases at V and 1 base at J, with 16 bases between the two ends. The CDR3 is 15 amino acids. Written as DNA, the CDR3 is TGTGCCAGTTCACAGCAGGGTGGAGGCACAGATACGCAGTATTTT. Its translation is CASSQQGGGTDTQYF.

The gene calls are TRBV7-6 and TRBJ2-2; possible D gene TRBD1, 6 bases. The CDR3 has 18 residues. The V end was cut by 3 bases, the J end by 3 bases, with 20 bases between. The V gene's germline CDR1 is SGHVS and CDR2 FNYEAQ. The CDR3 coding sequence is TGTGCCAGCAGCTTTCACCCCGAGGGGGTGGCAGACACCGGGGAGCTGTTTTTT. Amino acids: CASSFHPEGVADTGELFF.

The chain joins TRBV7-9 to TRBJ2-7, with D possibly matching TRBD1 (6 bases). Germline V CDR1 and CDR2: SEHNR, FQNEAQ (reference sequence). Between the trimmed V and J ends, which lost 5 bases and 3 bases, there was a span of 17 bases. This CDR3 comprises 15 residues. CDR3 residues: CASSTDGTPHYEQYF. The CDR3 DNA reads as TGTGCCAGCAGCACCGACGGGACACCCCACTACGAGCAGTACTTC.

The table lists this clone with a count of one. This chain connects TRBV21-1 to TRBJ2-5; the D call in the table, TRBD1, was not verified against the DNA. TRBV21-1 is listed as a pseudogene. This CDR3 contains 17 residues. CDR3 in amino acids: CASSKKETGELKETQYF. The CDR3 coding sequence is TGTGCCAGCAGCAAAAAAGAGACAGGGGAATTGAAAGAGACCCAGTACTTC.

The rearrangement joins TRBV29-1 to TRBJ1-1; D may be TRBD1 (6 bases). The CDR3 runs 17 residues. Germline CDR1 reads SQVTM; CDR2 reads ANQGSEA. V was trimmed by 3 bases and J by 5 bases, leaving 25 bases between them. CDR3 in DNA: TGCAGCGTTGAGGGTACTACGGACAGCCCCGGCCGGACTGAAGCTTTCTTT. This translates into CSVEGTTDSPGRTEAFF. Variable domain in full (rest from reference TRBV29-1 and TRBJ1-1): SAVISQKPSRDICQRGTSLTIQCQVDSQVTMMFWYRQQPGQSLTLIATANQGSEATYESGFVIDKFPISRPNLTFSTLTVSNMSPEDSSIYLCSVEGTTDSPGRTEAFFGQGTRLTVV.

The gene calls are TRBV7-9 and TRBJ2-5; D possibly corresponds to TRBD2 (5 bases). Germline V gives CDR1 SEHNR, CDR2 FQNEAQ (reference sequence). The CDR3 totals 13 residues. V lost 5 bases and J 4 bases, leaving 11 bases between the germline ends. The CDR3 DNA reads TGTGCCAGCAGCGTGGACGGGGTAGAGACCCAGTACTTC. Its translation is CASSVDGVETQYF. Drawing the rest from reference TRBV7-9 and TRBJ2-5, the complete variable domain is DTGVSQNPRHKITKRGQNVTFRCDPISEHNRLYWYRQTLGQGPEFLTYFQNEAQLEKSRLLSDRFSAERPKGSFSTLEIQRTEQGDSAMYLCASSVDGVETQYFGPGTRLLVL.

This clone was seen just once. This chain links TRBV10-3 with TRBJ2-7; 10 bases are shared with TRBD2. This CDR3 is 15 amino acids long. The J segment lost 1 base and the V segment lost 2 bases, leaving 2 bases of the junction unmatched. The germline V gene has CDR1 ENHRY and CDR2 SYGVKD. CDR3 loop: CAISETSGASYEQYF. CDR3 DNA sequence: TGTGCCATCAGTGAGACTAGCGGGGCATCCTACGAGCAGTACTTC.

The chain uses TRBV7-2 and TRBJ2-7; D perhaps matches TRBD1 (6 bases). Per the germline V gene, CDR1 is SGHTA and CDR2 is FQGNSA. V was clipped by 4 bases and J by 9 bases, with 16 bases between them. This CDR3 is 13 amino acids long. CDR3 bases: TGTGCCAGCAGCTCGCCGGACAGTTCGGGGCAGTACTTC. Translation: CASSSPDSSGQYF.

About this clone: The germline gene is not matched at one end of the junction; a read error may be the cause. The rearrangement links TRBV5-4 to TRBJ2-4; 8 nucleotides match TRBD1. Germline CDR1 and CDR2: SGHNT and YYREEE (reference sequence). The CDR3 extends over 15 amino acids. Here the CDR3 reads CASSFMDRATNIQYF. CDR3 DNA sequence: TGTGCCAGCAGCTTCATGGACAGGGCCACAAACATTCAGTACTTC.

This clone came up a few times. This chain joins TRBV6-6 and TRBJ1-1; tentative D call: TRBD1 (6 bases). Between the trimmed V and J ends, which lost 2 bases and 1 base, there was a span of 8 bases. CDR1 and CDR2 (germline): MNHNY, SVGAGI (reference sequence). This CDR3 has 14 amino acids. The CDR3 sequence is CASSYQTGNTEAFF. Here the CDR3 DNA reads TGTGCCAGCAGTTACCAGACAGGGAACACTGAAGCTTTCTTT.

The rearrangement links TRBV11-2 to TRBJ2-2; D unresolved. Germline V CDR1 and CDR2: SGHAT, FQNNGV. The CDR3 runs 12 residues. Deletions cut 1 base from V and 5 bases from J, with 2 bases between. As DNA, the CDR3 is TGTGCCAGCAGCTTAGTTACCGGGGAGCTGTTTTTT. Its protein product is CASSLVTGELFF.

The chain links TRBV10-3 to TRBJ2-1; D is unresolved. The V and J ends lost 7 bases and 5 bases respectively, with 12 bases between them. This CDR3 spans 13 amino acids. CDR1 and CDR2 (germline): ENHRY, SYGVKD. As DNA, the CDR3 is TGTGCCATCACCGGGTCAGGAAACAATGAGCAGTTCTTC. Translation: CAITGSGNNEQFF.

In its sample, this clone was seen once. The gene calls are TRBV27 and TRBJ2-7, with D perhaps matching TRBD1 (5 bases). The V end was cut by 2 bases, the J end by 0 bases, with 11 bases between. This CDR3 has 15 residues. Germline CDR1 reads MNHEY; CDR2 reads SMNVEV (reference sequence). The CDR3 is CASSLQGLSSYEQYF. Written as DNA, the CDR3 is TGTGCCAGCAGTTTACAGGGCCTTAGCTCCTACGAGCAGTACTTC.

The chain combines TRBV7-3 with TRBJ1-2, with TRBD1 matching over 7 bases. Germline V gene data show CDR1 as SGHTA and CDR2 as FQGTGA. The CDR3 is made up of 13 amino acids. The ends lost 5 bases at V and 6 bases at J; junction bases unmatched: 6. CDR3 amino acids: CASSGNDRDGYTF. The CDR3 nucleotides read TGTGCCAGCAGCGGTAACGACAGGGATGGCTACACCTTC.

The rearrangement links TRBV2 to TRBJ2-5; perhaps TRBD2 as D (6 bases). V was clipped by 6 bases and J by 4 bases, with 15 bases between them. The CDR3 totals 14 residues. Germline-derived CDR1 and CDR2 are SNHLY and FYNNEI. CDR3 loop: CASRVDGGIETQYF. CDR3 coding DNA: TGTGCCAGCAGAGTCGATGGGGGGATAGAGACCCAGTACTTC. Based on the CDR3 plus reference TRBV2 and TRBJ2-5, the full variable domain is EPEVTQTPSHQVTQMGQEVILRCVPISNHLYFYWYRQILGQKVEFLVSFYNNEISEKSEIFDDQFSVERPDGSNFTLKIRSTKLEDSAMYFCASRVDGGIETQYFGPGTRLLVL.

The DNA for the CDR3 is TGTGCCAGCAGCCCGGGAAGGGGACAGGGCTACAGTACGCAGTATTTT. Residues: CASSPGRGQGYSTQYF. This chain joins TRBV7-9 and TRBJ2-3; 9 bases fit TRBD1. The CDR3 covers 16 residues. Per germline, CDR1 SEHNR and CDR2 FQNEAQ (reference sequence). The J segment lost 8 bases and the V segment lost 5 bases, leaving 14 bases of the junction unmatched.

This sequence joins TRBV4-3 and TRBJ2-1; no definite D call. The CDR3 totals 15 residues. Germline CDR1 is LGHNA and CDR2 is YSLEER. V dropped 0 bases and J dropped 0 bases, with 6 bases sitting between them. As DNA, the CDR3 is TGCGCCAGCAGCCAAGATCTTAGCTCCTACAATGAGCAGTTCTTC. It encodes CASSQDLSSYNEQFF.